This TCR beta chain was found in a study of blood T cell repertoires in COVID-19. Study-level information: Sites across the United States, Italy and Spain contributed samples from acute and convalescent COVID-19. T cells, B-cell-depleted T cells, or PBMCs provided the cDNA or gDNA that served as material.

V was pared by 4 bases and J by 4 bases, with 16 bases between. CDR3 length: 16 residues. Looked up from germline, CDR1 is SEHNR and CDR2 is FQNEAQ (reference sequence). Per the original data handling: Estimation of nucleated cell counts relied on the amplification of reference gene primers. The data were produced by immunoSEQ multiplex PCR, yet TCRdb's version contains in-frame clones alone and is incomplete. D and trimming come from the DNA, and the V and J calls and clone size come from that table. The sample lists more than 15,000 clones; 81% were seen once. Sequencing used peripheral blood. This receptor was obtained from a middle-aged man with active or convalescent COVID-19. The chain employs TRBV7-9 and TRBJ1-4; D is perhaps TRBD1 (5 bases). In DNA, the CDR3 is TGTGCCAGCAGCTCATCAAGGAAGGGGAATAATGAAAAACTGTTTTTT. Encoded protein: CASSSSRKGNNEKLFF.